The table lists the clone carrying this T cell receptor (beta chain) with many counts. TCRdb reanalysed the 5' RACE reads using MiXCR and keeps one entry per CDR3 protein. The sample includes about 64,000 distinct CDR3 sequences, less than 5% seen only once; the top ten take 4.9%. The data belong to a study of early T cells in non-severe SARS-CoV-2 infection. CDR1 and CDR2 (germline): SGHAT, FQNNGV. The J segment lost 2 bases and the V segment lost 1 base, leaving 8 bases of the junction unmatched. The CDR3 loop spans 16 amino acids. The clonotype originates from an adult who was a healthcare worker with PCR-confirmed SARS-CoV-2 infection or an uninfected control (not recorded which). The chain is built from TRBV11-2 and TRBJ2-7, with TRBD1 matching 7 bases. The sample consisted of whole blood. The chain's CDR3 is CASSLVQGRLAYEQYF. The CDR3 DNA reads TGTGCCAGCAGCTTAGTACAGGGGCGATTAGCCTACGAGCAGTACTTC.